The entry below describes one T cell receptor (beta chain). Libraries were prepared by immunoSEQ multiplex PCR; TCRdb keeps only in-frame clonotypes and omits some of them. The table has around 290,000 clones, 75% to 95% seen once. This record belongs to a study of blood T cell repertoires in COVID-19. The CDR3 covers 15 residues. Between the trimmed V and J ends, which lost 0 bases and 0 bases, there was a span of 9 bases. CDR1 MNHNS and CDR2 SASEGT come from the germline V gene. Cohorts were determined from participant-reported clinical history. V usage is TRBV6-1 and J usage is TRBJ2-7; D is possibly TRBD2 (5 bases). The clonotype originates from a woman aged 25 to 39 who had recovered from COVID-19. Specimen: PBMCs or T cells enriched from blood (not recorded which). The CDR3 DNA sequence: TGTGCCAGCAGTGAAGCAGAGGGATCCTCCTACGAGCAGTACTTC. Its translation is CASSEAEGSSYEQYF.